Listed below are T cell receptor beta chains from one sample, sequenced in a study of T cell repertoires in cytomegalovirus infection. These receptors are not linked to any known antigen. In TCRdb, the reads were re-called with MiXCR into one record per CDR3 protein. The sample consists of about 83,000 distinct CDR3 sequences, about 44% of them appearing once. Material: CD8+ T cells from cultured PBMCs, obtained from culture after CMV antigen stimulation. These receptors were collected from a human donor in good health (CMV status not recorded). Some clones in this sample may be carry-over from other donors' samples. Both conserved end residues are part of each CDR3. Fields, in order: V gene, D gene, CDR3 protein. A D gene is named only where the DNA matches it firmly.

V: TRBV7-8
D: -
CDR3: CASSLALQSPSNTIYF

V: TRBV29-1
D: TRBD2
CDR3: CSSLGGRGSTDTQYF

V: TRBV10-3
D: -
CDR3: CAISESRVGHPLVIIAFF

V: TRBV7-9
D: TRBD2
CDR3: CASSQPSGTSTDTQYF

V: TRBV20-1
D: -
CDR3: CSAAGSDTQYF

V: TRBV6-1
D: TRBD2
CDR3: CASSSRRRGRGTDTQYF

V: TRBV4-2
D: TRBD2
CDR3: CASSQPGLAGVSGGETQYF

V: TRBV7-8
D: -
CDR3: CASSFGALGQPQHF

V: TRBV12-3/TRBV12-4
D: TRBD1
CDR3: CASSSRTGPITEAFF

V: TRBV7-3
D: TRBD2
CDR3: CASSLSRRESSYNEQFF

V: TRBV7-8
D: TRBD2
CDR3: CASRFGTSGTLGQFF

V: TRBV4-1
D: -
CDR3: CASSRGGGLYEQYF

V: TRBV5-4
D: TRBD1
CDR3: CASSPDRTNSPLHF

V: TRBV7-9
D: TRBD1
CDR3: CASSPGQGQGYTF

V: TRBV28
D: -
CDR3: CASSFSGPGFYGYTF

V: TRBV27
D: -
CDR3: CASSFPEMNTEAFF

V: TRBV7-9
D: -
CDR3: CASSSVVRGHEQYF

V: TRBV7-2
D: TRBD2
CDR3: CASSLDLAGGQHTSTDTQYF

V: TRBV6-6
D: -
CDR3: CASSDEYEQYF

V: TRBV7-9
D: -
CDR3: CASSLMGGSYNEQFF

V: TRBV7-9
D: -
CDR3: CASSFPDRKSEQYF

V: TRBV7-6
D: -
CDR3: CASTHSQGFANTGELFF

V: TRBV11-2
D: -
CDR3: CASSPLMGGQETQYF

V: TRBV6-8
D: -
CDR3: CASSSTIHFTEFF

V: TRBV7-9
D: TRBD1
CDR3: CASSGTGTAENQPQHF

V: TRBV5-5
D: -
CDR3: CASRPGQSSYNEQFF

V: TRBV7-8
D: -
CDR3: CASSLHPYSNQPQHF

V: TRBV7-2
D: -
CDR3: CASSPDGGWRGQAFF

V: TRBV12-3/TRBV12-4
D: -
CDR3: CASSFGGGAETQYF

V: TRBV7-3
D: -
CDR3: CASSPDGRSGYTF

V: TRBV27
D: -
CDR3: CARSLSSCLYEQYF

V: TRBV5-5
D: -
CDR3: CASSFRPGSYEQYF

V: TRBV28
D: -
CDR3: CASSLEQGTYNEQFF

V: TRBV6-2/TRBV6-3
D: -
CDR3: CASSTQRARYYEQFF

V: TRBV12-5
D: TRBD1
CDR3: CASGLGQGTEAFF

V: TRBV7-6
D: TRBD2
CDR3: CASSLSLAGYEQYF

V: TRBV29-1
D: TRBD1
CDR3: CSVDRGQYPYEQYF

V: TRBV7-8
D: -
CDR3: CASSLPMNTEAFF

V: TRBV28
D: -
CDR3: CASSPLGVYQPQHF

V: TRBV7-2
D: -
CDR3: CASSLNIADTIYGYTF

V: TRBV12-3/TRBV12-4
D: -
CDR3: CASRGADGGPEAFF

V: TRBV28
D: TRBD2
CDR3: CASSLAGPNTGELFF

V: TRBV5-6
D: -
CDR3: CASSLVQGSDEQYF

V: TRBV10-3
D: -
CDR3: CAISEPRETLGNTIYF

V: TRBV7-4
D: -
CDR3: CASTSGRENIQYF

V: TRBV5-6
D: TRBD1
CDR3: CASSFAGTGGDGTEAFF

V: TRBV7-8
D: -
CDR3: CASLPDQNSYEQYF

V: TRBV27
D: TRBD2
CDR3: CASSLVTSGYNEQFF

V: TRBV12-3/TRBV12-4
D: TRBD2
CDR3: CASSSLAGTNTGELFF

V: TRBV6-1
D: -
CDR3: CASSYEGNPWNEQFF

V: TRBV27
D: -
CDR3: CASSPTPNQPQHF

V: TRBV2
D: -
CDR3: CASSDWRNYEQYF

V: TRBV20-1
D: -
CDR3: CSAREGTVNGYTF

V: TRBV29-1
D: TRBD1
CDR3: CSVPRDRGRGGYTF

V: TRBV5-1
D: TRBD2
CDR3: CASAGGDTQYF